The 23 T cell receptor beta chains below were found in one sample sequenced in a study of T cells in Graves' hyperthyroidism and ophthalmopathy (dated by TCRdb to the late 2010s). Libraries were made using multiplex PCR. The run used an Illumina HiSeq 2000. Amplification of TCR beta CDR3 regions was carried out from RNA transcripts. A first-round RT-PCR of the TCR CDR3 used the HTBI primer set with the Qiagen OneStep RT-PCR kit. The public reads were quality trimmed at Q25 with fastp and then assembled into clones with MiXCR by TCRdb, keeping productive beta chains. A single entry per CDR3 protein holds the most common genes and DNA from its merged rows. The table for this sample lists around 800,000 distinct CDR3 sequences; roughly 37% of them were counted only once. 7.5% to 9.5% of the sample lies in the top ten. Sequencing was done on a sample of blood. These receptors were obtained from a man aged 18 to 30 with Graves' hyperthyroidism.

This clonotype has a handful of counts. The chain couples TRBV7-6 to TRBJ2-7, with TRBD1 matching over 11 bases. Germline CDR1 reads SGHVS; CDR2 reads FNYEAQ. The CDR3 consists of 16 residues. The V and J ends lost 3 bases and 5 bases, in that order; junction bases with no gene match: 9. In DNA, the CDR3 is TGTGCCAGCAGCTTTACCGGGACAGGGGGGTCCGACGAGCAGTACTTC. It is translated as CASSFTGTGGSDEQYF.

To note about this clonotype: A read error may account for a junction end that differs from germline. The chain carries TRBV5-1 and TRBJ2-2; D unclear. Looked up from germline, CDR1 is SGHRS and CDR2 is YFSETQ. The CDR3 extends over 15 amino acids. CDR3 DNA sequence: TGCGTCAGCAGCTTGGCATCACGGGTCACCGGGGAGCTGTTTTTT. Its protein product is CVSSLASRVTGELFF.

The chain links TRBV6-1 to TRBJ1-5; D perhaps matches TRBD1 (5 bases). The CDR3 totals 14 residues. Germline V gene lookup returns CDR1 MNHNS and CDR2 SASEGT. V lost 5 bases to trimming and J lost 3 bases, with 11 bases between them. The chain's CDR3 is CASSQQVLNQPQHF. CDR3 in DNA: TGTGCCAGCAGTCAACAGGTACTCAATCAGCCCCAGCATTTT.

As for this clonotype: The junction shows a germline mismatch at one end, possibly a read error. The rearrangement links TRBV12-3 or TRBV12-4 to TRBJ2-7, with a possible D match to TRBD2 (6 bases). There are 14 residues in the CDR3. The CDR3 region has the DNA TGTGCCGGCAGTACGGGACTTCTCCCCTACGAGCAGTACTTC. Translated: CAGSTGLLPYEQYF.

This chain connects TRBV11-2 to TRBJ1-3; D gene ambiguous. The germline gives CDR1 SGHAT, CDR2 FQNNGV. The length of the CDR3 is 16 residues. V shed 5 bases and J shed 0 bases, with 14 bases lying between them. The CDR3 DNA is TGTGCCAGCAGCGCACCCCTAAAAAGCTCTGGAAACACCATATATTTT. This sequence encodes CASSAPLKSSGNTIYF.

This clonotype was seen at least ten times. V and J are TRBV7-2 and TRBJ1-2; D gene unclear. The CDR3 loop spans 13 amino acids. Germline CDR1 and CDR2: SGHTA and FQGNSA. The germline V and J ends were trimmed by 5 bases and 8 bases, with 15 bases remaining between them. CDR3: CASSPSSWEGYTF. CDR3 nucleotides: TGTGCCAGCAGCCCAAGTTCCTGGGAGGGCTACACCTTC.

The sample holds many counts of this clonotype. CDR3 bases: TGCAGTGCTCCGGACAGTCGCAGCTACACCTTC. This sequence encodes CSAPDSRSYTF. V and J are TRBV20-1 and TRBJ1-2; the D gene is possibly TRBD1 (6 bases). CDR3 length: 11 amino acids. Germline-derived CDR1 and CDR2 are DFQATT and SNEGSKA (reference sequence). V was trimmed by 5 bases and J by 9 bases, leaving 13 bases between them.

The rearrangement joins TRBV5-6 to TRBJ1-1; D call uncertain. Germline CDR1 and CDR2: SGHDT and YYEEEE. The CDR3 loop spans 15 amino acids. The ends were cut back, 4 bases at V and 5 bases at J, with 18 bases in the middle. DNA of the CDR3: TGTGCCAGCAGCCTCAAAGGCTGGGCGGGGACTGAAGCTTTCTTT. Protein: CASSLKGWAGTEAFF.

This clonotype was seen a few times. The chain recombines TRBV11-2 with TRBJ1-3; D not resolved. The germline V gene encodes CDR1 SGHAT and CDR2 FQNNGV. CDR3 length: 18 amino acids. The V end was cut by 5 bases, the J end by 0 bases, with 20 bases between. The DNA for the CDR3 is TGTGCCAGCAGCGCCCGACCGAGGACGAAGCTCTCTGGAAACACCATATATTTT. As protein: CASSARPRTKLSGNTIYF.

There are many counts of this clonotype. This chain joins TRBV15 and TRBJ2-7, with no clear D. The V gene's germline CDR1 is LNHNV and CDR2 YYDKDF (reference sequence). The CDR3 consists of 13 residues. Trimming pared 6 bases from V and 0 bases from J, leaving 9 bases between. The CDR3 is CATSMESSYEQYF. The CDR3 coding sequence is TGTGCCACCAGTATGGAAAGCTCCTACGAGCAGTACTTC.

The rearrangement joins TRBV7-9 to TRBJ1-1; D call uncertain. The CDR3 contains 12 residues. Per the germline V gene, CDR1 is SEHNR and CDR2 is FQNEAQ (reference sequence). Trimming took off 5 bases at V and 10 bases at J, with 14 bases between the two ends. The CDR3 DNA reads as TGTGCCAGCAGCCCCCAACACCCACGAGCTTTCTTT. Translated, it gives CASSPQHPRAFF.

The rearrangement uses TRBV10-3 and TRBJ2-7, with TRBD1 matching 10 bases. V dropped 4 bases and J dropped 5; count of bases not matched to a gene: 8. CDR3 size: 15 residues. The germline CDR1 and CDR2 sequences are ENHRY and SYGVKD. The CDR3 sequence: CAISGDRGLADEQYF. In DNA form, the CDR3 reads TGTGCCATCAGTGGTGACAGGGGGCTGGCGGACGAGCAGTACTTC.

This clonotype was seen repeatedly, ten times or more. The chain recombines TRBV7-9 with TRBJ2-2; D might be TRBD1 or TRBD2, each matching 5 bases. The CDR3 has 14 residues. V was pared by 0 bases and J by 7 bases, with 9 bases between. CDR1 and CDR2 from the germline V gene are SEHNR and FQNEAQ (reference sequence). The CDR3 reads CASSLAGDVGELFF. The CDR3 bases are TGTGCCAGCAGCTTAGCAGGGGACGTCGGGGAGCTGTTTTTT.

This clonotype has a handful of counts. The chain uses TRBV19 and TRBJ2-7, with TRBD2 matching 7 bases. The V gene end was trimmed by 3 bases and the J gene end by 3 bases; junction bases not matched to a gene: 2. Germline loops: CDR1 LNHDA, CDR2 SQIVND (reference sequence). The CDR3 loop spans 13 amino acids. The DNA for the CDR3 is TGTGCCAGTAGTATCGGGACTAACTACGAGCAGTACTTC. Its translation is CASSIGTNYEQYF.

The count of this clonotype is one. Since a much larger clone is just one base distant, this may be a read error. CDR3 protein: CSVEDPGELFF. The CDR3 DNA is TGCAGCGTTGAGGACCCCGGGGAGCTGTTTTTT. V gene TRBV29-1 combines with J gene TRBJ2-2; D unresolved. From germline, CDR1 is SQVTM and CDR2 ANQGSEA. V was clipped by 3 bases and J by 6 bases, with 5 bases between them. The CDR3 runs 11 residues.

This clonotype was detected ten times or more. The CDR3 sequence is CASGPFNQPQHF. The CDR3 coding sequence is TGTGCCAGCGGGCCTTTCAATCAGCCCCAGCATTTT. This chain uses TRBV2 with TRBJ1-5; D remains ambiguous. This CDR3 region has 12 residues. The V end lost 8 bases, the J end lost 3 bases, and 8 bases lay between the germline ends. The germline V gene encodes CDR1 SNHLY and CDR2 FYNNEI.

The chain carries TRBV5-1 and TRBJ1-1, with D possibly TRBD1 on 6 matching bases. Trimming removed 4 bases from V and 0 bases from J, with 13 bases in between. Germline CDR1 reads SGHRS; CDR2 reads YFSETQ. This CDR3 region has 15 residues. The CDR3, as DNA: TGCGCCAGCAGCCCTGACAGGAGGGTGAACACTGAAGCTTTCTTT. It codes for CASSPDRRVNTEAFF.

This clonotype was counted only a few times. The chain joins TRBV6-6 to TRBJ1-3; D uncertain. Germline loops: CDR1 MNHNY, CDR2 SVGAGI (reference sequence). The CDR3 loop spans 13 amino acids. The V end was cut by 5 bases, the J end by 3 bases, with 8 bases between. The CDR3, as DNA: TGTGCCAGCAGTGGAGGTCTTGGAAACACCATATATTTT. It is translated as CASSGGLGNTIYF.

The gene calls are TRBV19 and TRBJ2-7, with no clear D. V was trimmed by 10 bases and J by 2 bases, leaving 12 bases between them. The CDR3 covers 12 residues. Germline V gives CDR1 LNHDA, CDR2 SQIVND (reference sequence). The CDR3: CATSAAAYEQYF. The CDR3 nucleotides read TGTGCCACCTCTGCGGCGGCCTACGAGCAGTACTTC.

The V call is TRBV12-3 or TRBV12-4, the J call TRBJ1-1; 9 positions match TRBD1. The CDR3 length is 14 residues. J lost 7 bases, V lost 6 bases, and 9 bases had no gene match. The CDR3 DNA follows: TGTGCCAGCAGCGCAACCGGGACAGGGCTTGAAGCTTTCTTT. The encoded protein is CASSATGTGLEAFF.

This clonotype was seen a few times. V and J are TRBV5-1 and TRBJ1-5; 9 positions agree with TRBD1. Trimming cost V 4 bases and J 1 base; bases outside gene matches: 6. Per germline, CDR1 SGHRS and CDR2 YFSETQ. This CDR3 contains 16 residues. The CDR3 DNA follows: TGCGCCAGCAGCACTGGGACAGGGCAGAGCAATCAGCCCCAGCATTTT. It is translated as CASSTGTGQSNQPQHF.

This clonotype was counted ten times or more. This rearrangement joins TRBV7-3 to TRBJ1-1; no definite D call. Germline CDR1 reads SGHTA; CDR2 reads FQGTGA. V was clipped by 0 bases and J by 8 bases, with 10 bases between them. The CDR3 length is 13 residues. In DNA, the CDR3 is TGTGCCAGCAGCTTAACCCCTGACGGGGAAGCTTTCTTT. It yields the protein CASSLTPDGEAFF.

CDR3 DNA sequence: TGCAGTGCTAGGGGAGGGGGCAGGTCACCCCTCCACTTT. It specifies CSARGGGRSPLHF. The chain couples TRBV20-1 to TRBJ1-6, with 7 bases identical to TRBD1. The germline CDR1 and CDR2 sequences are DFQATT and SNEGSKA (reference sequence). V trimming: 3 bases; J trimming: 10 bases; junction bases outside the gene matches: 6. The CDR3 is 13 amino acids.